The clone carrying this T cell receptor beta chain has a handful of counts. What it recognizes is unknown. This sample is drawn from a study of Graves' ophthalmopathy and Graves' hyperthyroidism. Study-wide background: A follow-up of 18 months without ophthalmopathy meant that hyperthyroidism was stable. Study findings and constraints: In blood appeared most of the expanded thyroid clonotypes whose frequency exceeded 0.001.

Hyperthyroidism patients were newly diagnosed, ill under 2 months, and aged 18 to 65 years. The authors amplified TCR beta CDR3 regions from RNA transcripts. Following a first-round RT-PCR that used HTBI primers, a second-round multiplex PCR was carried out. TCRdb processed the multiplex PCR reads anew with MiXCR; each CDR3 protein has one entry. The sample carries over a million distinct CDR3 sequences, approximately 35% recorded once. This TCR derives from an adult man with Graves' hyperthyroidism. Sequenced material: peripheral blood or thyroid tissue (not recorded which).

CDR3 loop: CASSLEVVEREGEETQYF. The CDR3 coding sequence is TGTGCCAGCAGCTTGGAAGTGGTTGAGCGGGAGGGTGAAGAGACCCAGTACTTC. The chain has TRBV5-6 and TRBJ2-5; 10 bases are a match to TRBD2. The V gene end was trimmed by 0 bases and the J gene end by 3 bases; junction bases not matched to a gene: 11. This CDR3 spans 18 amino acids. Germline V gene lookup returns CDR1 SGHDT and CDR2 YYEEEE.